The subject of this entry is one T cell receptor (beta chain). Its antigen remains unidentified. Germline CDR1 and CDR2: DFQATT and SNEGSKA (reference sequence). The germline V and J ends were trimmed by 3 bases and 2 bases, with 14 bases remaining between them. The CDR3 consists of 15 residues. These data are taken from a study of T-cell reconstitution after alpha-beta-depleted transplantation in children. Study outcomes and limitations: Reportedly, alpha-beta T cells present about two months post-transplant originated from several hundred expanded clones of graft origin. At one year after transplant, newly produced T cells mostly accounted for T-cell counts and diversity.

As it was prepared, the TCRbeta library received unique molecular identifiers. TCRdb re-analysed the PCR reads in MiXCR, keeping a single row per CDR3 protein. This table holds about 470,000 distinct CDR3 sequences, over 40% found once. The receptor was isolated from a girl aged 2 to 10 with aplastic anemia, due to receive a stem cell transplant. The chain has TRBV20-1 and TRBJ2-1; tentative D call: TRBD1 (6 bases). The material was PBMCs, obtained before TCRalphabeta/CD19-depleted stem cell transplant. In DNA, the CDR3 is TGCAGTGCTAGGGGCCCTGGGACACCCTACAATGAGCAGTTCTTC. This gives the protein CSARGPGTPYNEQFF.